This TCR beta chain was recovered during a study of cytomegalovirus exposure and HLA in healthy donors. J gave up 4 bases and V 3 bases, and 6 bases lay outside the gene matches. Germline V gives CDR1 SGHDN, CDR2 FVKESK. The CDR3 is 15 residues long. PCR used 60 Vbeta primers and 13 Jbeta primers. TCRdb's copy holds only in-frame clones and misses some; the assay was immunoSEQ multiplex PCR. The sample contains 100,000 to 150,000 clones, over 70% of which appear only once. Sequencing used PBMCs. The clonotype comes from a woman aged 50 to 65 in good health and CMV-seronegative. This chain uses TRBV14 with TRBJ2-1, with 7 bases aligning to TRBD1. CDR3 in DNA: TGTGCCAGCAGCCAGGGCAGGGGGACATACAATGAGCAGTTCTTC. The encoded protein is CASSQGRGTYNEQFF.